This TCR beta chain was obtained from a study of vaccination effects on CD4 cells after COVID-19 (dated by TCRdb to the early 2020s). In the study overall: In the ViraFEST assay, PBMC were stimulated with viral peptide pools, and antigen-specific CD4+ T cell clonotypes were then identified by expansion using TCR sequencing. Each participant got two doses of an mRNA SARS-CoV-2 vaccine, either BNT162b2 or mRNA-1273. Over 1.5 million PBMC per well were cultured with 9 to 10 ug/ml peptides in IMDM containing 5% human AB serum, roughly 9.5 IU/ml IL-2 and gentamicin. The study compared SARS-CoV-2 spike-specific CD4+ TCR repertoires before and after mRNA vaccination in COVID-19 convalescent patients and infection-naive vaccine recipients. The full study included roughly 11 COVID-19 convalescent patients and a few SARS-CoV-2-naive healthy vaccine recipients. The Oncomine TCR Beta short-read assay on an Illumina iSeq 100 was used to sequence cultures from other donors in the study. Paper-wide results and their limitations: In healthy vaccine recipients, vaccine-induced clones were almost all SARS-CoV-2 mono-reactive, with only 1 of 255 being cross-reactive with common cold coronaviruses. Clones induced by infection and clones induced by vaccination both contracted markedly at late timepoints after vaccination, which fits with T cell responses waning over time. The study was limited by a small number of convalescent patients, and early post-infection timepoints were lacking.

The library was prepared using the immunoSEQ multiplex PCR assay. TCR beta CDR3 sequencing was performed on DNA from the cultured, isolated CD4+ T cells. The authors processed their data as follows. Non-productive TCR sequences were discarded, and reads were trimmed to the CDR3 region, with only CDR3s of 7 or more amino acids retained. The MANAFEST web app was used to pick out antigen-specific clonotypes by comparing their expansion in peptide wells with that in reference cultures. For clones to be considered positive, expansion at FDR<0.05 versus reference and all other wells, an odds ratio above 5, and a frequency above 0.1% in two replicate wells were required. Clonotypes significantly expanded in SARS-CoV-2 spike wells and in at least one common cold coronavirus spike condition were defined as cross-reactive. Using the stringdist R package, CDR3 similarity was measured by Levenshtein distance, and unrooted trees were constructed with ape in R 3.6.1. This is the immuneACCESS table as TCRdb keeps it, with only in-frame sequences that have V and J called. A part of the clones is gone; compared with another copy, unresolved V genes explain less than half, and the rest is unexplained. The D gene and trimming were derived from the DNA, and the V and J assignments and clone size from that table. For this sample there are about 38,000 clones; 82% appear just once. The ten largest account for less than 3.5% of the sample.

CDR1 and CDR2, per the germline V gene (reference sequence), are SGHAT and FQDESV. The junction shows trimming of 5 bases on V and 3 bases on J, plus 19 bases between the germline ends. The CDR3 measures 16 amino acids from cysteine to phenylalanine. This entry keeps only the CDR3 DNA: 48 bases, framed from base 1. Worth noting for this clone: Its antigen is currently not known. No much larger clone is present one base from it, and per-base qualities are unavailable.

After 10 days of culture, CD4+ T cells were isolated with the EasySep CD4+ T cell isolation kit. Healthy vaccine recipients had no prior SARS-CoV-2 infection, confirmed by negative nucleocapsid antibodies before and after vaccination. Half of the culture medium was replaced with fresh IL-2-containing medium on days 3 and 7. Unless otherwise noted, each peptide stimulation condition was cultured in triplicate wells. PBMC were separated from whole blood using Ficoll-Paque Plus gradient centrifugation and were then either cryopreserved at -140C or used fresh. The QIAamp micro DNA kit was used to extract genomic DNA from the cultured CD4+ T cells.

The sequences come from CD4+ T cells from PBMCs cultured without peptide, collected before COVID-19 vaccination. The sequence links TRBV11-1 to TRBJ1-2; a confident D gene designation cannot be given. The sequence derives from a human donor who received a COVID-19 vaccine. The DNA reads as follows: TGTGCCAGCAGCCCCGGTTACATCCGCCGCGACTATGGCTACACCTTC. It is translated as CASSPGYIRRDYGYTF. Beyond the CDR3, the reference TRBV11-1 and TRBJ1-2 genes provide the residues; the full variable domain reads: EAEVAQSPRYKITEKSQAVAFWCDPISGHATLYWYRQILGQGPELLVQFQDESVVDDSQLPKDRFSAERLKGVDSTLKIQPAELGDSAMYLCASSPGYIRRDYGYTFGSGTRLTVV.